This TCR beta chain came from a study of OX40 agonist ivuxolimab in advanced cancers. For the study at large: Dose-escalation subjects each had hepatocellular carcinoma, melanoma, renal cell or head and neck cancer. Notes on the study in general: Among the lowest peripheral clonal expansion occurred in 0.1-3.0 mg/kg partial responders. Dose levels from 0.1 to 3.0 mg/kg saw CD4+ and CD8+ blood T cells expand clonally by week 6.

Using immunoSEQ multiplex PCR, the repertoire was profiled, and TCRdb retains in-frame clones only, with some absent. The sample records about 83,000 clones, 65% to 85% being singletons. As concerns this clone: Its antigen remains unidentified.

CDR1 and CDR2 (germline): SGHKS, YYEKEE (reference sequence). Trimming pared 4 bases from V and 8 bases from J, leaving 9 bases between. The CDR3 is made up of 12 amino acids. The J gene is TRBJ1-4, the V gene TRBV5-5, with D possibly being TRBD1 (6 bases). This specimen was CD4+ or CD8+ T cells sorted from blood, taken in a trial of the OX40 agonist ivuxolimab. This receptor was obtained from an adult with an advanced solid tumor such as melanoma, head and neck, liver or kidney cancer. Here the CDR3 DNA reads TGTGCCAGCAGCCGACAGGAAGAAAAACTGTTTTTT. It codes for CASSRQEEKLFF. The variable domain in full, with the rest retrieved from reference TRBV5-5 and TRBJ1-4, is DAGVTQSPTHLIKTRGQQVTLRCSPISGHKSVSWYQQVLGQGPQFIFQYYEKEERGRGNFPDRFSARQFPNYSSELNVNALLLGDSALYLCASSRQEEKLFFGSGTQLSVL.